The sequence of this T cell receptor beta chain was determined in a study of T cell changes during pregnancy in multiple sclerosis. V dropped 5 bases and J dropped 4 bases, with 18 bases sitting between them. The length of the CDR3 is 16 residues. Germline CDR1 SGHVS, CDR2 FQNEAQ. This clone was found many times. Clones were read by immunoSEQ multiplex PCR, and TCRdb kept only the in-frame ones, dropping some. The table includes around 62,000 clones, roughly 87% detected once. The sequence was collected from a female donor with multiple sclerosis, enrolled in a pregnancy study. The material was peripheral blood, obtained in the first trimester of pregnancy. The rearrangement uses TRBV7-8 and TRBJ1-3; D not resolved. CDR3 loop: CASSRSYSLAGNTIYF. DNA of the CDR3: TGTGCCAGCAGCCGTTCCTACAGTCTGGCCGGAAACACCATATATTTT.